This passage covers 31 T cell receptor beta chains from one sample sequenced in a study of T cell responses to AZD1222 COVID-19 vaccine. The assay was immunoSEQ multiplex PCR, and TCRdb's table has in-frame clones only and misses some. The profile shows approximately 170,000 clones, around nine tenths of them singletons. Here the sequenced sample was peripheral blood, taken 28 days after the second AZD1222 dose. The source is an adult who received the AZD1222 COVID-19 vaccine.

The gene calls are TRBV12-3 or TRBV12-4 and TRBJ1-2; D ambiguous. Trimming pared 6 bases from V and 8 bases from J, leaving 13 bases between. The CDR3 sequence is 12 residues long. The CDR3 nucleotides are TGTGCCAGCAGCGGGCGGGAAGGCGGCTACACCTTC. This codes for CASSGREGGYTF.

The chain is built from TRBV5-1 and TRBJ1-1; the D is unclear. This CDR3 is built from 13 residues. Deletions cut 4 bases from V and 0 bases from J, with 7 bases between. The germline V gene has CDR1 SGHRS and CDR2 YFSETQ. The CDR3 loop is CASSRSLNTEAFF. Written as DNA, the CDR3 is TGCGCCAGCAGCCGCTCCCTGAACACTGAAGCTTTCTTT.

This chain uses TRBV19 with TRBJ2-7; TRBD2 matches 8 bases. V shed 5 bases and J 2 bases; nucleotides not matched to a gene: 11. The germline CDR1 and CDR2 sequences are LNHDA and SQIVND (reference sequence). This CDR3 is 16 amino acids long. The CDR3 DNA follows: TGTGCCAGTAGTCCCCAGGGACTAGTAAAGGCCTACGAGCAGTACTTC. This encodes CASSPQGLVKAYEQYF. Filled out from reference TRBV19 and TRBJ2-7, the complete variable domain reads DGGITQSPKYLFRKEGQNVTLSCEQNLNHDAMYWYRQDPGQGLRLIYYSQIVNDFQKGDIAEGYSVSREKKESFPLTVTSAQKNPTAFYLCASSPQGLVKAYEQYFGPGTRLTVT.

V and J are TRBV7-9 and TRBJ2-5, with a tentative D call TRBD2 (6 bases). The CDR3 is made up of 10 amino acids. Trimming removed 8 bases at V and 5 bases at J, with 6 bases between. Germline V CDR1 and CDR2: SEHNR, FQNEAQ (reference sequence). The CDR3 DNA reads TGTGCCAGCGGGGGGGAGACCCAGTACTTC. Its translation is CASGGETQYF.

The chain has TRBV5-6 and TRBJ2-7; D ambiguous. The CDR3 is made up of 15 amino acids. Germline loops: CDR1 SGHDT, CDR2 YYEEEE. Trimming removed 4 bases at V and 5 bases at J, with 19 bases between. CDR3 sequence (DNA): TGTGCCAGCAGCCCCATAGGTGGCAAAAACAACGAGCAGTACTTC. Its protein is CASSPIGGKNNEQYF.

This chain links TRBV6-5 with TRBJ1-1, with a possible D match to TRBD1 (6 bases). Looked up from germline, CDR1 is MNHEY and CDR2 is SVGAGI. The CDR3 is 14 residues long. V lost 4 bases, J lost 5 bases, and 14 bases lay in between. The CDR3 DNA is TGTGCCAGCAGTTCCCGGGGGGGCCGAACTGAAGCTTTCTTT. Encoded protein: CASSSRGGRTEAFF.

Notes on this clone: Other nucleotide sequences in the sample specify the same CDR3. V gene TRBV6-5 combines with J gene TRBJ1-1; D call uncertain. V lost 2 bases, J lost 1 base, and 5 bases lay in between. The CDR3 runs 13 residues. Looked up from germline, CDR1 is MNHEY and CDR2 is SVGAGI. In DNA, the CDR3 is TGTGCCAGCAGTTACGTTGAGAACACTGAAGCTTTCTTT. This gives the protein CASSYVENTEAFF.

This chain uses TRBV14 with TRBJ1-2, with no clear D. Germline-derived CDR1 and CDR2 are SGHDN and FVKESK. V was cut by 2 bases and J by 5 bases, with 6 bases left in between. The CDR3 totals 12 residues. CDR3 DNA: TGTGCCAGCAGCCAAATCCCATATGGCTACACCTTC. As protein: CASSQIPYGYTF.

V and J are TRBV6-6 and TRBJ2-3; the D gene is possibly TRBD1 (6 bases). Germline values: CDR1 MNHNY, CDR2 SVGAGI (reference sequence). V dropped 6 bases and J dropped 5 bases, with 15 bases sitting between them. The CDR3 extends over 14 amino acids. Written as DNA, the CDR3 is TGTGCCAGCAGACAGAAATCAGGGGTAGATACGCAGTATTTT. This encodes CASRQKSGVDTQYF.

This chain connects TRBV7-2 to TRBJ2-2; unclear D gene. In germline, CDR1 is SGHTA, CDR2 FQGNSA. The CDR3 is made up of 17 amino acids. Trimming stripped 1 base from V and 2 bases from J, with 14 bases between. The DNA of the CDR3 is TGTGCCAGCAGCTTAGTGTATTTTGGGGTAAACACCGGGGAGCTGTTTTTT. Translation gives CASSLVYFGVNTGELFF.

The table lists this clone with a few counts. The chain recombines TRBV9 with TRBJ1-4; TRBD1 matches at 11 bases. The length of the CDR3 is 13 residues. The J segment lost 14 bases and the V segment lost 4 bases, leaving 7 bases of the junction unmatched. Germline V lookup: CDR1 SGDLS, CDR2 YYNGEE. The CDR3 region is CASSPGQGVGLFF. The CDR3 region has the DNA TGTGCCAGCAGCCCGGGACAGGGGGTAGGGCTGTTTTTT.

The chain links TRBV5-6 to TRBJ1-5; 7 bases are shared with TRBD1. Trimming cost V 4 bases and J 0 bases; bases outside gene matches: 4. The CDR3 runs 15 residues. Germline CDR1 SGHDT, CDR2 YYEEEE. The CDR3 loop is CASSAGGYSNQPQHF. The CDR3 region has the DNA TGTGCCAGCAGCGCAGGGGGTTATAGCAATCAGCCCCAGCATTTT. Drawing the rest from reference TRBV5-6 and TRBJ1-5, the complete variable domain is DAGVTQSPTHLIKTRGQQVTLRCSPKSGHDTVSWYQQALGQGPQFIFQYYEEEERQRGNFPDRFSGHQFPNYSSELNVNALLLGDSALYLCASSAGGYSNQPQHFGDGTRLSIL.

The V and J genes are TRBV5-1 and TRBJ1-2, with D perhaps TRBD1 (5 bases). The germline V gene has CDR1 SGHRS and CDR2 YFSETQ. This CDR3 is built from 13 residues. V shed 1 base and J shed 5 bases, with 9 bases lying between them. The chain's CDR3 is CASSLTGQYGYTF. In DNA form, the CDR3 reads TGCGCCAGCAGCTTGACGGGGCAGTATGGCTACACCTTC.

In this sample, this clone turned up once. The chain employs TRBV6-5 and TRBJ2-7; 7 bases are a match to TRBD1. Germline lookup yields CDR1 MNHEY and CDR2 SVGAGI. The CDR3 runs to 12 residues. Unmatched junction bases numbered 4, after V lost 10 bases and J lost 1 base. CDR3 DNA sequence: TGTGCCACCGCGACAGGGTCCTACGAGCAGTACTTC. Protein sequence: CATATGSYEQYF.

This rearrangement joins TRBV4-1 to TRBJ2-1; 11 nucleotides line up with TRBD2. Germline trimming cut 4 bases from V and 9 bases from J; bases unmatched to any gene: 8. This CDR3 is 15 amino acids long. Germline-derived CDR1 and CDR2 are MGHRA and YSYEKL. This CDR3 is CASSLLAGETGEQFF. CDR3 DNA: TGCGCCAGCAGCCTACTAGCGGGGGAGACTGGTGAGCAGTTCTTC.

This clone was observed once. The CDR3 is CASRRTGTGDNEQFF. The CDR3 nucleotides are TGTGCCAGCAGGAGGACCGGGACAGGGGACAATGAGCAGTTCTTC. The chain couples TRBV6-5 to TRBJ2-1; 10 bases fit TRBD1. Losses at the gene ends were 6 bases for V and 5 bases for J; bases not matched to a gene: 7. From germline, CDR1 is MNHEY and CDR2 SVGAGI. The CDR3 extends over 15 amino acids.

The CDR3 loop reads CASSLSRGRGINSPLHF. The DNA of the CDR3 is TGTGCCAGCAGCTTGTCCCGGGGCAGAGGAATTAATTCACCCCTCCACTTT. The J gene is TRBJ1-6, the V gene TRBV5-6; D is possibly TRBD1 (5 bases). The V gene lost 1 base and the J gene lost 6 bases, with 17 bases spanning the gap. The CDR3 is made up of 17 amino acids. The germline V gene has CDR1 SGHDT and CDR2 YYEEEE. The full variable domain, rest sourced from reference TRBV5-6 and TRBJ1-6, is DAGVTQSPTHLIKTRGQQVTLRCSPKSGHDTVSWYQQALGQGPQFIFQYYEEEERQRGNFPDRFSGHQFPNYSSELNVNALLLGDSALYLCASSLSRGRGINSPLHFGNGTRLTVT.

This clone was recorded only once. The chain links TRBV9 to TRBJ2-1, with 8 bases aligning to TRBD2. V shed 0 bases, J shed 2 bases, and the junction held 1 base outside the gene matches. Germline V gene data show CDR1 as SGDLS and CDR2 as YYNGEE. The CDR3 totals 15 residues. CDR3 amino acids: CASSVAGGTYNEQFF. The CDR3 DNA is TGTGCCAGCAGCGTAGCGGGAGGGACCTACAATGAGCAGTTCTTC.

This chain links TRBV7-9 with TRBJ1-1, with D uncertain. CDR1 SEHNR and CDR2 FQNEAQ come from the germline V gene (reference sequence). This CDR3 region has 15 residues. V gave up 6 bases and J gave up 5 bases, with 19 bases separating them. CDR3 loop: CASSSMGMGKTEAFF. The CDR3 DNA sequence: TGTGCCAGCAGTTCTATGGGGATGGGGAAGACTGAAGCTTTCTTT.

The CDR3 DNA reads TGCGCCAGCAGCTGGAGTACAGGGGTCACTGAAGCTTTCTTT. Translated: CASSWSTGVTEAFF. The chain couples TRBV5-1 to TRBJ1-1; 7 positions agree with TRBD1. The germline V gene encodes CDR1 SGHRS and CDR2 YFSETQ. Trimming removed 3 bases from V and 4 bases from J; junction bases left unmatched: 6. CDR3 length equals 14 residues.

The V and J genes are TRBV5-6 and TRBJ1-2; 11 nucleotides agree with TRBD1. Germline CDR1 SGHDT, CDR2 YYEEEE. The V and J ends lost 4 bases and 5 bases, in that order; junction bases with no gene match: 10. This CDR3 has 16 amino acids. The CDR3 sequence is CASSPRTGGVRYGYTF. The DNA of the CDR3 is TGTGCCAGCAGCCCTAGGACAGGGGGCGTTAGGTATGGCTACACCTTC.

The rearrangement links TRBV27 to TRBJ2-5; D is ambiguous. Trimming took off 3 bases at V and 5 bases at J, with 16 bases between the two ends. Germline lookup yields CDR1 MNHEY and CDR2 SMNVEV (reference sequence). There are 15 residues in the CDR3. CDR3 coding DNA: TGTGCCAGCAGTTTTTCGGCGGCGGCTTCGGAGACCCAGTACTTC. Residues: CASSFSAAASETQYF.

V gene TRBV19 combines with J gene TRBJ1-3; D not resolved. CDR3 size: 15 residues. V lost 4 bases and J 0 bases, leaving 10 bases between the germline ends. The germline CDR1 and CDR2 sequences are LNHDA and SQIVND (reference sequence). The CDR3 reads CASSTFSNSGNTIYF. CDR3 bases: TGTGCCAGTAGTACATTTAGCAACTCTGGAAACACCATATATTTT.

The genes are TRBV18 and TRBJ1-3, with TRBD1 as a possible D gene (5 bases). Germline CDR1 and CDR2: KGHSH and LQKENI. The CDR3 has 12 amino acids. Trimming cost V 3 bases and J 6 bases, with 6 bases left between them. The CDR3 DNA is TGTGCCAGCTCACCCAGGGTAAACACCATATATTTT. Its translation: CASSPRVNTIYF.

V usage is TRBV7-6 and J usage is TRBJ1-3; tentatively, D is TRBD1 (5 bases). This CDR3 has 16 residues. From germline, CDR1 is SGHVS and CDR2 FNYEAQ. The ends were cut back, 4 bases at V and 3 bases at J, with 16 bases in the middle. In DNA form, the CDR3 reads TGTGCCAGCAGCTCCCGACAAGGGGTTCATGGAAACACCATATATTTT. Translating it yields CASSSRQGVHGNTIYF.

The V call is TRBV6-5, the J call TRBJ2-1; the D gene is possibly TRBD1 (6 bases). The length of the CDR3 is 16 residues. Trimming left V 4 bases short and J 5 bases short, with 18 bases between. The germline V gene encodes CDR1 MNHEY and CDR2 SVGAGI. CDR3 nucleotides: TGTGCCAGCAGTTTCTACAGGGCCGGGCACAACAATGAGCAGTTCTTC. Encoded protein: CASSFYRAGHNNEQFF.

This clone was detected only a few times. The chain has TRBV24-1 and TRBJ1-1; D possibly corresponds to TRBD1 (5 bases). The CDR3 has 12 residues. V lost 2 bases, J lost 7 bases, and 7 bases lay in between. CDR1 is KGHDR and CDR2 is SFDVKD in the germline V gene. CDR3 DNA sequence: TGTGCCACCAGTGATTCCCAGGGTGAAGCTTTCTTT. This translates into CATSDSQGEAFF.

This chain links TRBV11-2 with TRBJ2-2; D call uncertain. The CDR3 has 15 residues. CDR1 is SGHAT, CDR2 FQNNGV, per germline. Deletions cut 6 bases from V and 1 base from J, with 12 bases between. CDR3 coding DNA: TGTGCCAGCAGATCCACAAGGAGGAACACCGGGGAGCTGTTTTTT. Its protein is CASRSTRRNTGELFF.

The count of this clone is one. The chain joins TRBV6-5 to TRBJ2-7; perhaps TRBD1 as D (6 bases). Germline-derived CDR1 and CDR2 are MNHEY and SVGAGI. The CDR3 is 15 residues long. Trimming cost V 2 bases and J 3 bases, with 14 bases left between them. CDR3 nucleotides: TGTGCCAGCAGTTACCGCGGACAGCCGGGCTACGAGCAGTACTTC. Its protein is CASSYRGQPGYEQYF.

This clone was counted only a few times. This chain links TRBV4-1 with TRBJ2-1; D may match TRBD1 or TRBD2 (5 bases each). Germline V gives CDR1 MGHRA, CDR2 YSYEKL. Trimming cost V 1 base and J 10 bases, with 11 bases left between them. The CDR3 runs to 13 residues. The CDR3 sequence: CASSQAGPEEQFF. Here the CDR3 DNA reads TGCGCCAGCAGCCAAGCGGGACCGGAAGAGCAGTTCTTC.

The chain links TRBV2 to TRBJ1-6; D not resolved. The CDR3 length is 14 residues. Deletions cut 6 bases from V and 8 bases from J, with 14 bases between. Per the germline V gene, CDR1 is SNHLY and CDR2 is FYNNEI. CDR3 residues: CASRVDRGDSPLHF. The CDR3 DNA reads as TGTGCCAGCAGAGTGGACCGCGGGGATTCACCCCTCCACTTT.